This T cell receptor beta chain was captured in a study of T cells in localized non-small cell lung cancer. CDR1 SNHLY and CDR2 FYNNEI come from the germline V gene. The V gene lost 3 bases and the J gene lost 10 bases, with 12 bases spanning the gap. This CDR3 contains 12 residues. The assay was immunoSEQ multiplex PCR, and TCRdb's table has in-frame clones only and misses some. The data contain 7,000 to 8,000 clones, around 90% of them singletons. This rearrangement joins TRBV2 to TRBJ1-1, with a weak D call TRBD1 (5 bases). The sequence came from a male donor older than 55 with stage II lung adenocarcinoma. This sample comprised peripheral blood mononuclear cells, obtained before any cancer treatment. CDR3 nucleotide sequence: TGTGCCAGCAGTGAGGGCCCTAGGGGAGCTTTCTTT. Translation gives CASSEGPRGAFF. Together with reference TRBV2 and TRBJ1-1, the CDR3 gives the full variable domain: EPEVTQTPSHQVTQMGQEVILRCVPISNHLYFYWYRQILGQKVEFLVSFYNNEISEKSEIFDDQFSVERPDGSNFTLKIRSTKLEDSAMYFCASSEGPRGAFFGQGTRLTVV.